This record looks at one T cell receptor (beta chain) sequence and its context. This CDR3 is also generated by other DNA sequences in the sample. Here immunoSEQ multiplex PCR was the method, and the copy in TCRdb shows in-frame clones only, minus some. The table includes some 2,000,000 clones, almost 96% detected once. Germline V gives CDR1 MNHEY, CDR2 SVGAGI. The CDR3 has 15 amino acids. V lost 0 bases and J lost 0, with 8 bases in between. This specimen belongs to a study of shared clonotypes between healthy human individuals. Turning to the study itself: The composition of the donors was a couple of women and a few men aged 18 to 49.

The clonotype originates from a young man in good health. Sample: naive CD4+ T cells sorted from blood. Subset here: CD45RA+ positively selected. The chain couples TRBV6-5 to TRBJ1-1, with a tentative D call TRBD1 (5 bases). The CDR3 reads CASSYSGGLNTEAFF. The CDR3 coding sequence is TGTGCCAGCAGTTACTCGGGGGGGTTGAACACTGAAGCTTTCTTT.